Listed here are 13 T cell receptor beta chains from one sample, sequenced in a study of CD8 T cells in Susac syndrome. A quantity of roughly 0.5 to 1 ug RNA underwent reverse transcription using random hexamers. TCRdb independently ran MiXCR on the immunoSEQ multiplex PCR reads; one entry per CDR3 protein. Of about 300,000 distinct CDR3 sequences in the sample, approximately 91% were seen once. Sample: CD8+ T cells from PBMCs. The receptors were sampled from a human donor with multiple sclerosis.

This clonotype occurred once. The CDR3 sequence: CSVEEQPTGSETQYF. The CDR3 coding sequence is TGCAGCGTTGAAGAGCAGCCCACCGGGTCAGAGACCCAGTACTTC. The chain recombines TRBV29-1 with TRBJ2-5, with D unresolved. Germline V gene sequence: CDR1 SQVTM, CDR2 ANQGSEA. The CDR3 is 15 amino acids. The ends were cut back, 0 bases at V and 4 bases at J, with 15 bases in the middle.

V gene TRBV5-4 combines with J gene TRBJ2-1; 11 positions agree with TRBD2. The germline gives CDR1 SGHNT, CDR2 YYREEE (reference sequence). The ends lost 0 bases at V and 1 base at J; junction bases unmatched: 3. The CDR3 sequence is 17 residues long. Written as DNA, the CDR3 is TGTGCCAGCAGCTTGGGGGGACTAGCGGCTTCCTACAATGAGCAGTTCTTC. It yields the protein CASSLGGLAASYNEQFF.

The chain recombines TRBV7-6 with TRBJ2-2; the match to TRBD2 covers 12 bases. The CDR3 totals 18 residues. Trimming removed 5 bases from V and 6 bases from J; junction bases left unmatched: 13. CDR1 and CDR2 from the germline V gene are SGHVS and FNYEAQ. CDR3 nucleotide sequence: TGTGCCAGCAGCGAAGCCCCTAGCGGGGGGGGTTTTGCCGGGGAGCTGTTTTTT. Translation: CASSEAPSGGGFAGELFF.

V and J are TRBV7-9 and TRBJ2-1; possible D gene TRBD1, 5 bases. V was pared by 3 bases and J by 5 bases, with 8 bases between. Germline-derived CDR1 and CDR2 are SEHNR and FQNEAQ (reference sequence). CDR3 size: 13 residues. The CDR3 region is CASSLGLDNEQFF. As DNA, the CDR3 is TGTGCCAGCAGCTTGGGGCTAGACAATGAGCAGTTCTTC.

The chain's CDR3 is CASSYGGSNQETQYF. For the CDR3, the DNA is TGTGCCAGCAGTTACGGGGGATCGAACCAAGAGACCCAGTACTTC. This chain connects TRBV6-5 to TRBJ2-5; either TRBD1 or TRBD2 may fit D (5 bases each). The germline V gene encodes CDR1 MNHEY and CDR2 SVGAGI. This CDR3 has 15 residues. Trimming stripped 2 bases from V and 0 bases from J, with 10 bases between.

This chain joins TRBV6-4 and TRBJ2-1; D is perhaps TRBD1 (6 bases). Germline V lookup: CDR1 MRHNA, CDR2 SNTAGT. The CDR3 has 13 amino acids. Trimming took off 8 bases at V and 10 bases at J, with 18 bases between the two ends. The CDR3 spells CASAGTPAGEQFF. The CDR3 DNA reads TGTGCCAGCGCCGGGACACCGGCAGGCGAGCAGTTCTTC.

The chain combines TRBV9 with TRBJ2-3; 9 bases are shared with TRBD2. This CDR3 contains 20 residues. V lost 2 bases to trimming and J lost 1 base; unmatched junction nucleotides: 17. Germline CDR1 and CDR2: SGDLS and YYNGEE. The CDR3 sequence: CASSVRQAGGIPDGTDTQYF. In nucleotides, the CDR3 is TGTGCCAGCAGCGTCCGACAAGCGGGGGGAATCCCCGACGGCACAGATACGCAGTATTTT.

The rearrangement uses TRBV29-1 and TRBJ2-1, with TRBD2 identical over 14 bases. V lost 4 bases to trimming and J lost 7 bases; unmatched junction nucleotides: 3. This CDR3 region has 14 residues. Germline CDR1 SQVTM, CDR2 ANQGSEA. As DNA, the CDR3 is TGCAGCGTTGCTTGGACTAGCGGGAGGAATGAGCAGTTCTTC. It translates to CSVAWTSGRNEQFF.

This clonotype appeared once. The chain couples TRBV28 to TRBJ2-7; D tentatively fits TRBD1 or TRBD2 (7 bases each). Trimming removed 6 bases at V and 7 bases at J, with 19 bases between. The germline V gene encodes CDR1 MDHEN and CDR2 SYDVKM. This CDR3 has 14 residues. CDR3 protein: CASRSPGGGSEQYF. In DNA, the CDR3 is TGTGCCAGCAGGTCCCCAGGGGGGGGTTCTGAGCAGTACTTC.

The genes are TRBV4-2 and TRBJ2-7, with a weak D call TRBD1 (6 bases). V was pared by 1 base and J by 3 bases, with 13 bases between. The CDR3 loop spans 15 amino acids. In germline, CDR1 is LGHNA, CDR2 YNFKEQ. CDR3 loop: CASSQASQGRYEQYF. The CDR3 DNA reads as TGTGCCAGCAGCCAAGCTTCACAGGGCCGCTACGAGCAGTACTTC.

This CDR3 is CASSIDQDSMNTEAFF. Here the CDR3 DNA reads TGTGCCAGTAGTATAGATCAGGACAGCATGAACACTGAAGCTTTCTTT. This chain connects TRBV19 to TRBJ1-1; D possibly corresponds to TRBD1 (6 bases). The CDR3 totals 16 residues. Germline CDR1 LNHDA, CDR2 SQIVND (reference sequence). V was trimmed by 0 bases and J by 0 bases, leaving 11 bases between them.

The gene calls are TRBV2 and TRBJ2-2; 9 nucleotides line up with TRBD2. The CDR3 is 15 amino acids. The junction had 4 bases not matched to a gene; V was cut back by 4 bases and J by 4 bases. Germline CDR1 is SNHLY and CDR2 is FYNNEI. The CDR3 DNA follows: TGTGCCAGCAGTGGCCTAGCGGGAATCACCGGGGAGCTGTTTTTT. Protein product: CASSGLAGITGELFF.

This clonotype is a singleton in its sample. As DNA, the CDR3 is TGCGCCAGCAGCCAAGGATGGCTGGCCGCCTCTCAAGAGACCCAGTACTTC. Amino acids: CASSQGWLAASQETQYF. The chain couples TRBV4-3 to TRBJ2-5; D call uncertain. The CDR3 has 17 residues. V was shortened by 1 base and J by 2 bases, with 17 bases between the two germline ends. Germline V gene lookup returns CDR1 LGHNA and CDR2 YSLEER.